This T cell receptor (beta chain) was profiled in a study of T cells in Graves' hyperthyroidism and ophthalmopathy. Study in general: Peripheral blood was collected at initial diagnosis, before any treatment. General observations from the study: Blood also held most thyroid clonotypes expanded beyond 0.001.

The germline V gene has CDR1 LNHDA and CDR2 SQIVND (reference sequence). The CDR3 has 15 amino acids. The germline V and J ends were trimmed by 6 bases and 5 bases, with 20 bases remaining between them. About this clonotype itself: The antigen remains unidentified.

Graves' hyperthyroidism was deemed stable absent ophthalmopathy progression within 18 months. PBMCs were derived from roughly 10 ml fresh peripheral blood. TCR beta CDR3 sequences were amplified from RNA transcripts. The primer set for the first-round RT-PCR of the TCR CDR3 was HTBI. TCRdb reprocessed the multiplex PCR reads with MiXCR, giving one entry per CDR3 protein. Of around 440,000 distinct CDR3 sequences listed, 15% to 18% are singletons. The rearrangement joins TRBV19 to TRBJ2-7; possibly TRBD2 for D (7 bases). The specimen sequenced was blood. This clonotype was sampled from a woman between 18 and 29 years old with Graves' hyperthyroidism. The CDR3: CASRSTGGQVNEQYF. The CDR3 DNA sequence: TGTGCCAGTAGATCCACCGGGGGGCAGGTGAACGAGCAGTACTTC.